In this sample, the clone carrying this T cell receptor beta chain turned up many times. These data originate in a study of T cells in Graves' hyperthyroidism and ophthalmopathy. Template material for amplifying TCR beta CDR3 regions consisted of RNA transcripts. TCR CDR3 underwent first-round RT-PCR with the HTBI primer set. One entry per CDR3 protein, called by TCRdb with MiXCR from the multiplex PCR reads. The sample gives about 400,000 distinct CDR3 sequences, roughly an eighth of which show up once; around 27% is in the top ten. Orbital computed tomography and thyroid ultrasound, together with serum TRAb and thyroxine and clinical symptoms, were used for diagnoses. This CDR3 spans 18 amino acids. Trimming at V came to 0 bases and at J to 3 bases, leaving 7 bases not matched to a gene. Germline CDR1 reads LNHDA; CDR2 reads SQIVND (reference sequence).

V usage is TRBV19 and J usage is TRBJ2-2; 10 nucleotides line up with TRBD2. Sequenced sample: blood. This clonotype originated in a man between 45 and 60 years old with Graves' ophthalmopathy. The CDR3 DNA follows: TGTGCCAGTAGTATAGATTGGAGTGGACTAGCGGACACCGGGGAGCTGTTTTTT. Translation gives CASSIDWSGLADTGELFF.